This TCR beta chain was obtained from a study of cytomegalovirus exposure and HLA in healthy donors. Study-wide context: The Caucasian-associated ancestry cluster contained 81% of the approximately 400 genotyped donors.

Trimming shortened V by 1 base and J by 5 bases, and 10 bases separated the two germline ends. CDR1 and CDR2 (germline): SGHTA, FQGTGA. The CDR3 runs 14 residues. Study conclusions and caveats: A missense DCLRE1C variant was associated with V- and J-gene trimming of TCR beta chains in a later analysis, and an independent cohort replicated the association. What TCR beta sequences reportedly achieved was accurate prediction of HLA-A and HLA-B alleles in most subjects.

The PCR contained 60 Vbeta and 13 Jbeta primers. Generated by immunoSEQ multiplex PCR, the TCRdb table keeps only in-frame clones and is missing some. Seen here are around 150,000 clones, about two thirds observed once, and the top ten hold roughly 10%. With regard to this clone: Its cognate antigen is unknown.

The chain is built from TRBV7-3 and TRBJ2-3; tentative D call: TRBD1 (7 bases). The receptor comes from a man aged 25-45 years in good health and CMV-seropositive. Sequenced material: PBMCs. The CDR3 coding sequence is TGTGCCAGCAGCTTAAATCAGGGGGGAGATACGCAGTATTTT. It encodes CASSLNQGGDTQYF. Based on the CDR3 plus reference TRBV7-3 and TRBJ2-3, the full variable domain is GAGVSQTPSNKVTEKGKYVELRCDPISGHTALYWYRQSLGQGPEFLIYFQGTGAADDSGLPNDRFFAVRPEGSVSTLKIQRTERGDSAVYLCASSLNQGGDTQYFGPGTRLTVL.